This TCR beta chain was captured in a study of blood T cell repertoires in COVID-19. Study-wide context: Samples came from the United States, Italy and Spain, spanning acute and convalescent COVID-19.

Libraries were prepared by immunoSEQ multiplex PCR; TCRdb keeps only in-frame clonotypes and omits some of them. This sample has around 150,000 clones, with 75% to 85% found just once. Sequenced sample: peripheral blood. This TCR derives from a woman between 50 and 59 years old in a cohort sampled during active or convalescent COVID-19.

For the CDR3, the DNA is TGTGCCAGCAGCCAAGAATACAGAACTGAAGCTTTCTTT. Its translation: CASSQEYRTEAFF. This sequence joins TRBV3-1 (or the pseudogene TRBV3-2) and TRBJ1-1; D unresolved. Trimming cost V 0 bases and J 5 bases, with 7 bases left between them. There are 13 residues in the CDR3. Germline values: CDR1 LGHDT, CDR2 YNNKEL (reference sequence).